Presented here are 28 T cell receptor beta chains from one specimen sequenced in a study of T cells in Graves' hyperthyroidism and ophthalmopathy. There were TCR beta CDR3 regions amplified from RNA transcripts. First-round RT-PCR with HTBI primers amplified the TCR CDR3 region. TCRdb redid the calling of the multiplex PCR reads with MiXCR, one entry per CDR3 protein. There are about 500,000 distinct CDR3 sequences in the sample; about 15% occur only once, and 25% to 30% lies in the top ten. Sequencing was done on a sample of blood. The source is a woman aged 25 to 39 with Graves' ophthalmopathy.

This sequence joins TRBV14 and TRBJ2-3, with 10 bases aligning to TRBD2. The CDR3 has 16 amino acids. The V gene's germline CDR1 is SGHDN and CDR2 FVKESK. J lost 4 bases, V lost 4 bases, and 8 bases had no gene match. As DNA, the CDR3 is TGTGCCAGCAGCCCTCAGCGGGGGGGGCGGGCAGATACGCAGTATTTT. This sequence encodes CASSPQRGGRADTQYF.

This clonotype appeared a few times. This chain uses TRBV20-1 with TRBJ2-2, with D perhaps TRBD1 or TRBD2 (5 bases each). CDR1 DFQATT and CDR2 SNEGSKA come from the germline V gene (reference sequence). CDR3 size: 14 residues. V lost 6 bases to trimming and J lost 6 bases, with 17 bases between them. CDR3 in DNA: TGCAGTGCGACAGAAGCTGGGGGAGCCGGGGAGCTGTTTTTT. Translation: CSATEAGGAGELFF.

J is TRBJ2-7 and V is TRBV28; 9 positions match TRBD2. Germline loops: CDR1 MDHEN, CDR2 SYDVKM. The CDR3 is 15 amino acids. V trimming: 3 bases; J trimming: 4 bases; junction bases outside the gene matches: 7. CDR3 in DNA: TGTGCCAGCAGTTTTAGTCTAGCGGGGCGATACGAGCAGTACTTC. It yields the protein CASSFSLAGRYEQYF.

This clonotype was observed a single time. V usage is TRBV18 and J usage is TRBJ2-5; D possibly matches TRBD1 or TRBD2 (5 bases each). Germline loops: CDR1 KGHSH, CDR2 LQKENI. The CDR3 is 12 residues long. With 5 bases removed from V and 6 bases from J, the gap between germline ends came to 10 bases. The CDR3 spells CASSGGTQTQYF. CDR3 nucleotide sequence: TGTGCCAGCTCAGGGGGAACGCAGACCCAGTACTTC. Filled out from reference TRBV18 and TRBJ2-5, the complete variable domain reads NAGVMQNPRHLVRRRGQEARLRCSPMKGHSHVYWYRQLPEEGLKFMVYLQKENIIDESGMPKERFSAEFPKEGPSILRIQQVVRGDSAAYFCASSGGTQTQYFGPGTRLLVL.

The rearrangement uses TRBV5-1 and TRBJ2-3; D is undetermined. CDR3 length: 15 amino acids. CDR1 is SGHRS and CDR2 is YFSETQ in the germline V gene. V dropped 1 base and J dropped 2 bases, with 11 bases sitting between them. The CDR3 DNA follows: TGCGCCAGCAGCTTGAGGGCAGAAGTCACAGATACGCAGTATTTT. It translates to CASSLRAEVTDTQYF.

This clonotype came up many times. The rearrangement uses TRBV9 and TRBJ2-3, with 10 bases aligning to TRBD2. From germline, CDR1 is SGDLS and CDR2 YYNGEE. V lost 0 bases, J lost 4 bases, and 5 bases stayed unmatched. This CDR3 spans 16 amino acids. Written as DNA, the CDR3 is TGTGCCAGCAGCGTAGGGGCTAGCGGGAGATCAGATACGCAGTATTTT. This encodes CASSVGASGRSDTQYF.

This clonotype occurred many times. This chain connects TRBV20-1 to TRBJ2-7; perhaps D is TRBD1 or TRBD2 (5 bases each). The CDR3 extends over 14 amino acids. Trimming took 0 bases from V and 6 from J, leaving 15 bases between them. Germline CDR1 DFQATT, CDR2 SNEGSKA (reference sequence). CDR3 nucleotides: TGCAGTGCTAGAGATCGGGGACCTTCGGGCGAGCAGTACTTC. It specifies CSARDRGPSGEQYF.

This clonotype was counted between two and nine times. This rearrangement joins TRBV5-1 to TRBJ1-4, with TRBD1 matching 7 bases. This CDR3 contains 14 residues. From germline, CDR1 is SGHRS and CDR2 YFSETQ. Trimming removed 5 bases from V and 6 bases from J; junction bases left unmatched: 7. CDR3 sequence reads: CASRGQTRDEKLFF. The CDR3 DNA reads TGCGCCAGCAGGGGACAGACCAGAGATGAAAAACTGTTTTTT.

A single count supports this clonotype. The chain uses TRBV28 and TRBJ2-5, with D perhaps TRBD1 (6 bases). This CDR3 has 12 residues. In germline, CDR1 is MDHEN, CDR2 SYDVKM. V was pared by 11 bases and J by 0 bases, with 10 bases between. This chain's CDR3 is CAARGNQETQYF. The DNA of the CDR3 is TGTGCCGCCAGGGGAAACCAAGAGACCCAGTACTTC.

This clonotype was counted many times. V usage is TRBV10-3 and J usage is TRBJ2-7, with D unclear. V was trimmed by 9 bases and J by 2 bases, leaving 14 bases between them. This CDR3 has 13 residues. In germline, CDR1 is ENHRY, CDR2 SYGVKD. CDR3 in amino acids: CAIAMRLAYEQYF. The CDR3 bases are TGTGCCATTGCAATGAGACTGGCCTACGAGCAGTACTTC.

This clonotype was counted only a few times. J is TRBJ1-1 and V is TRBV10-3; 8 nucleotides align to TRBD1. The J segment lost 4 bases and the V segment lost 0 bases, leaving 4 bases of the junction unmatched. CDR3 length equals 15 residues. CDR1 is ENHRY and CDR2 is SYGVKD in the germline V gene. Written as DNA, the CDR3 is TGTGCCATCAGTGAGTCGACAGGGGAGGCCACTGAAGCTTTCTTT. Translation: CAISESTGEATEAFF.

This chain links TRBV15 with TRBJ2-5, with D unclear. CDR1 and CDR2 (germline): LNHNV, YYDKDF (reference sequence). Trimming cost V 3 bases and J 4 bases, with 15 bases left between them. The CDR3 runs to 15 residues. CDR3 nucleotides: TGTGCCACCAGCAGTAGGCGTCAGGAGACAGAGACCCAGTACTTC. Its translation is CATSSRRQETETQYF.

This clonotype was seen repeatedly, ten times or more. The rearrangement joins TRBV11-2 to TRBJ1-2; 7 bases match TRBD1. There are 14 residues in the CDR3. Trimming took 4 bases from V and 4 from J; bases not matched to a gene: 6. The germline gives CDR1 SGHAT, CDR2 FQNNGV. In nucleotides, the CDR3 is TGTGCCAGCAGCTCTCCGACAGGGATCTATGGCTACACCTTC. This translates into CASSSPTGIYGYTF.

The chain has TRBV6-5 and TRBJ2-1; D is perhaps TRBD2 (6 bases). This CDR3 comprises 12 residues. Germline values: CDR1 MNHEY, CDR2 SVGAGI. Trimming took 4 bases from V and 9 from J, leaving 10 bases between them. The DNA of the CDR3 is TGTGCCAGCAGTTCACTAGCCGGTGAGCAGTTCTTC. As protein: CASSSLAGEQFF.

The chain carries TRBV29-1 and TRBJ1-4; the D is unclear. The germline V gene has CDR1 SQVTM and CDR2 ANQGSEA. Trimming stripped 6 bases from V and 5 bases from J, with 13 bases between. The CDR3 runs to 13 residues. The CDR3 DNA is TGCAGCGTAAGGACGGCCGTAAATGAAAAACTGTTTTTT. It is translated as CSVRTAVNEKLFF.

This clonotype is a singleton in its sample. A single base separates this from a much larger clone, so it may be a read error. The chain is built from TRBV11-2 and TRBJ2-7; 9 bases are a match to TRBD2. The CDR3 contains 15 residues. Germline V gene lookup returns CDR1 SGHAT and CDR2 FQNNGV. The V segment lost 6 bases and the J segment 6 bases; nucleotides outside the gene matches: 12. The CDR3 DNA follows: TGTGCCAGCAGGGGATCTAGCGGGATCCCCTGCGAGCAGTACTTC. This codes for CASRGSSGIPCEQYF.

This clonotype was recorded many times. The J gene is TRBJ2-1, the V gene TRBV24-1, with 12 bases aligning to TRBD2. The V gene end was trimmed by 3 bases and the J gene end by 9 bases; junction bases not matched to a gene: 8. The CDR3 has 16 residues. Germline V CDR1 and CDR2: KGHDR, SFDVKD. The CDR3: CATSDTSSGRDREQFF. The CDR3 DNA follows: TGTGCCACCAGTGATACCTCTAGCGGGAGGGATCGTGAGCAGTTCTTC.

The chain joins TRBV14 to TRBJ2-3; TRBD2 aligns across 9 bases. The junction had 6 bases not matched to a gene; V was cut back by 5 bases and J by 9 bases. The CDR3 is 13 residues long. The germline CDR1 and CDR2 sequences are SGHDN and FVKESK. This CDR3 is CASSETSGHTQYF. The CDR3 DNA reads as TGTGCCAGCAGCGAGACTAGCGGACACACGCAGTATTTT.

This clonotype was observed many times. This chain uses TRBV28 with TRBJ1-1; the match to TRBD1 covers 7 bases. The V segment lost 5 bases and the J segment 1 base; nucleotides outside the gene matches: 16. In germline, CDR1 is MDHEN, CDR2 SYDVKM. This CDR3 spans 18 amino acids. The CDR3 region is CASSTSERDRVPNTEAFF. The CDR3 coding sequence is TGTGCCAGCAGTACATCTGAAAGGGACAGAGTACCGAACACTGAAGCTTTCTTT. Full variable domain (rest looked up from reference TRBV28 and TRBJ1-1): DVKVTQSSRYLVKRTGEKVFLECVQDMDHENMFWYRQDPGLGLRLIYFSYDVKMKEKGDIPEGYSVSREKKERFSLILESASTNQTSMYLCASSTSERDRVPNTEAFFGQGTRLTVV.

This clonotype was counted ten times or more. DNA of the CDR3: TGTGCCACCAGCAGAGATCTTAAGCACAATCAGCCCCAGCATTTT. This codes for CATSRDLKHNQPQHF. V and J are TRBV15 and TRBJ1-5, with no clear D. CDR1 and CDR2 from the germline V gene are LNHNV and YYDKDF (reference sequence). Trimming cost V 0 bases and J 3 bases, with 9 bases left between them. The CDR3 runs to 15 residues.

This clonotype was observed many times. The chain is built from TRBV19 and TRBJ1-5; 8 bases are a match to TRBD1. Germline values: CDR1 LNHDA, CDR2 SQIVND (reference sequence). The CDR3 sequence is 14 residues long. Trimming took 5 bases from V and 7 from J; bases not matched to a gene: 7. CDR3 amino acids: CASSGWTGYQPQHF. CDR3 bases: TGTGCCAGTAGTGGCTGGACAGGGTACCAGCCCCAGCATTTT.

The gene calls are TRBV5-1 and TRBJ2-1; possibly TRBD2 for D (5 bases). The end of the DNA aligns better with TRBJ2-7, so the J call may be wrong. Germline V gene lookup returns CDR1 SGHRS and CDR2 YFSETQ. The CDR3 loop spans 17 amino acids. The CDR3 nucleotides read TGCGCCAGCAGCTTTGTCGGAGCCGCTAGCTCCTACAACGAGCAGTACTTC. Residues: CASSFVGAASSYNEQYF.

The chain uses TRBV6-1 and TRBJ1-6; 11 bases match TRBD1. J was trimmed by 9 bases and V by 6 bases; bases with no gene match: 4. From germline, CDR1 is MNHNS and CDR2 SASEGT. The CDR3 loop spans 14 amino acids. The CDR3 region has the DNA TGTGCCAGCAGACGGACAGGGGGCGGTTCACCCCTCCACTTT. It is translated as CASRRTGGGSPLHF.

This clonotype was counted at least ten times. As DNA, the CDR3 is TGTGCCAGCAGCTTATCAGTCATACGGTATCGGGGGTATTACAATGAGCAGTTCTTC. Translation: CASSLSVIRYRGYYNEQFF. The chain has TRBV7-2 and TRBJ2-1; a weak D match, TRBD2 (6 bases). This CDR3 has 19 amino acids. Trimming took 2 bases from V and 4 from J, leaving 24 bases between them. CDR1 and CDR2 (germline): SGHTA, FQGNSA.

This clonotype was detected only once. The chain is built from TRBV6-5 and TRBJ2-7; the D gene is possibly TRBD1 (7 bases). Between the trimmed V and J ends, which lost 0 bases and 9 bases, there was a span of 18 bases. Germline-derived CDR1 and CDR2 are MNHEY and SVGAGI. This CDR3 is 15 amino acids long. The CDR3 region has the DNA TGTGCCAGCAGTTACTCTCAGGGGGGTGGTCAGGGGCAGTACTTC. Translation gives CASSYSQGGGQGQYF.

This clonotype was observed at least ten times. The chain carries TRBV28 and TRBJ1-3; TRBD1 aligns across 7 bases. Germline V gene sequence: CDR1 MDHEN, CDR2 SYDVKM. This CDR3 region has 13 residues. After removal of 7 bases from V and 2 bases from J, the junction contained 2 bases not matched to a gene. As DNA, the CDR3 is TGTGCCAGCACGACAGGGCCTGGAAACACCATATATTTT. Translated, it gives CASTTGPGNTIYF.

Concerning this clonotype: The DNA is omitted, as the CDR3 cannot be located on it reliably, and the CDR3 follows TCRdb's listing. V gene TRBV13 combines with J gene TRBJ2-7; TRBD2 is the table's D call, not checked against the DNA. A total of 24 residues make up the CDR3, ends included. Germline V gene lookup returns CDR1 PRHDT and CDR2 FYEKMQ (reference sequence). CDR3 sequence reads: CASTNQTSMYLCASNWGPGFEQYF.

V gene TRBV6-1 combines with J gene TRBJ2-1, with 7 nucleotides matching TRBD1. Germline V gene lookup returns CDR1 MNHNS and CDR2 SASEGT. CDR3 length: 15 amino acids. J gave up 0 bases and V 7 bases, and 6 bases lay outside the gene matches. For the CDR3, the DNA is TGTGCCAGCAAAAAACAGGGGAGCTCCTACAATGAGCAGTTCTTC. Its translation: CASKKQGSSYNEQFF.